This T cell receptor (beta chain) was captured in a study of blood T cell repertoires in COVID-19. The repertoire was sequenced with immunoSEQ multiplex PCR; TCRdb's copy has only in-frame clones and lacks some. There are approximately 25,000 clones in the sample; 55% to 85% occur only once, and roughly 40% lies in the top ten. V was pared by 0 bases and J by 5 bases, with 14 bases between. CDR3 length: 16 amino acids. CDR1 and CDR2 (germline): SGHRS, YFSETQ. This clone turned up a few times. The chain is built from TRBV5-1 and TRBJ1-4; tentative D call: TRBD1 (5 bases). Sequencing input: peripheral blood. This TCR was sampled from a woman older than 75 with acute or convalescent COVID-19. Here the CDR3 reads CASSLARQTRNEKLFF. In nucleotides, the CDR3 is TGCGCCAGCAGCTTGGCCCGACAGACACGAAATGAAAAACTGTTTTTT.